This T cell receptor beta chain was obtained from a study of T-cell memory formation after mild COVID-19. Looking at the study overall: Most TCR clusters belonged to a single donor.

The study's findings and limits: Cross-reactive memory seemingly joined, as some responding clones were found in pre-infection memory.

Comments on this clonotype: Antigen specificity is unknown.

Deletions cut 4 bases from V and 8 bases from J, with 15 bases between. The germline V gene encodes CDR1 SGHKS and CDR2 YYEKEE (reference sequence). The CDR3 loop spans 14 amino acids. 5'RACE primed at constant segments yielded TCR alpha and TCR beta cDNA libraries bearing sample barcodes and UMIs. TCRdb used MiXCR to reprocess the 5' RACE reads, holding one entry per CDR3 protein. The repertoire has about 200,000 distinct CDR3 sequences, 7.5% to 10% of them found once; the top ten carry 3% to 4%. J is TRBJ1-4 and V is TRBV5-5; perhaps TRBD1 as D (5 bases). Material for sequencing was PBMCs or a T cell subset sorted from them (not recorded which). The clonotype comes from a man aged 18 to 29 who had mild COVID-19 (a few samples of this study predate the infection). Cell type and time point are not known. The CDR3 sequence: CASSKMGGIEKLFF. As DNA, the CDR3 is TGTGCCAGCAGCAAGATGGGGGGGATCGAAAAACTGTTTTTT.